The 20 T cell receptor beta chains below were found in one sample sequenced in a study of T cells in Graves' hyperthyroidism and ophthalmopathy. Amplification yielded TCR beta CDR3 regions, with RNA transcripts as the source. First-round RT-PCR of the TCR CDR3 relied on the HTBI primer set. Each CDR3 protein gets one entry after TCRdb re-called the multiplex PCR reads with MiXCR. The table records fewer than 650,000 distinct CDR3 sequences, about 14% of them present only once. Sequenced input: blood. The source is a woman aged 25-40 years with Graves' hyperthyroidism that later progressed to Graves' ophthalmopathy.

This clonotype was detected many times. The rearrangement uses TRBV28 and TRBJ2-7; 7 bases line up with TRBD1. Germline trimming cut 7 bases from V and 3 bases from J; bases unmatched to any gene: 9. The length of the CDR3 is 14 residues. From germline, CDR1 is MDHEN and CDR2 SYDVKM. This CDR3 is CASNSGTANYEQYF. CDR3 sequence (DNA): TGTGCCAGCAACTCCGGGACAGCGAACTACGAGCAGTACTTC.

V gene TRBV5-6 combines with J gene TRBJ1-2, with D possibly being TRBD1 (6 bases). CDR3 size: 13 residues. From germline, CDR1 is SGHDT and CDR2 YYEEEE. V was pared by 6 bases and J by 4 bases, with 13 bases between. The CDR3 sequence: CASTQGGAYGYTF. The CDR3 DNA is TGTGCCAGCACCCAAGGGGGGGCCTATGGCTACACCTTC.

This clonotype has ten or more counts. The CDR3 loop reads CAISEPKGLVSTDTQYF. CDR3 sequence (DNA): TGTGCCATCAGTGAGCCAAAAGGACTAGTAAGCACAGATACGCAGTATTTT. The rearrangement joins TRBV10-3 to TRBJ2-3; 7 nucleotides agree with TRBD2. V trimming: 2 bases; J trimming: 0 bases; junction bases outside the gene matches: 8. CDR3 size: 17 residues. CDR1 is ENHRY and CDR2 is SYGVKD in the germline V gene.

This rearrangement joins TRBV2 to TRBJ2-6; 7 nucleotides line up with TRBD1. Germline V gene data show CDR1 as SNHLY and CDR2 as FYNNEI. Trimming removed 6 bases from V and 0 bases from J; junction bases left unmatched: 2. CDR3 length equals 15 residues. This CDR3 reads CASSNRGSGANVLTF. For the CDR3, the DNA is TGTGCCAGCAGCAACAGGGGCTCTGGGGCCAACGTCCTGACTTTC.

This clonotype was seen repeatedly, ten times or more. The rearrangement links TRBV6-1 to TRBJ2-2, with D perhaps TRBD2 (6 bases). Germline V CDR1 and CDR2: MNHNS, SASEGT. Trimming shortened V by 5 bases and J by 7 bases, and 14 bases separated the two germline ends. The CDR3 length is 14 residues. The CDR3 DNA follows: TGTGCCAGCAGTTATGCTCCGGGGGTCGGGGAGCTGTTTTTT. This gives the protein CASSYAPGVGELFF.

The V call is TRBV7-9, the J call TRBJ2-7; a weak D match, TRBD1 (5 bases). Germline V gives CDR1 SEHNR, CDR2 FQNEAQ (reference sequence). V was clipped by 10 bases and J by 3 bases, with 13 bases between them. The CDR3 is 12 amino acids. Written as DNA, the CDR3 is TGTGCCACCGCAGGGCGGAACTACGAGCAGTACTTC. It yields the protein CATAGRNYEQYF. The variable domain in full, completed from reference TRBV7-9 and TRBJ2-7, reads DTGVSQNPRHKITKRGQNVTFRCDPISEHNRLYWYRQTLGQGPEFLTYFQNEAQLEKSRLLSDRFSAERPKGSFSTLEIQRTEQGDSAMYLCATAGRNYEQYFGPGTRLTVT.

This CDR3 is CASSSWGEETQYF. CDR3 DNA: TGTGCCAGCAGCTCCTGGGGGGAAGAGACCCAGTACTTC. The chain is built from TRBV7-6 and TRBJ2-5, with D possibly TRBD2 on 6 matching bases. Germline-derived CDR1 and CDR2 are SGHVS and FNYEAQ. Trimming removed 4 bases from V and 3 bases from J, with 9 bases in between. The CDR3 is made up of 13 amino acids.

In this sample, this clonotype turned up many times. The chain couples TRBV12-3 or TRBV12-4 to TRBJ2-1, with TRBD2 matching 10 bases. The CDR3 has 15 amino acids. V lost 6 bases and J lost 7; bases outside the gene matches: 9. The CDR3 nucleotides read TGTGCCAGCAGCGCTCTAGCGGGAGAAATTAATGAGCAGTTCTTC. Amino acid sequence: CASSALAGEINEQFF.

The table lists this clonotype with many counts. This CDR3 is CASSKGLAGYEQYF. For the CDR3, the DNA is TGCGCCAGCAGCAAGGGACTAGCCGGGTACGAGCAGTACTTC. The V gene is TRBV5-1, the J gene TRBJ2-7; 9 positions match TRBD2. V shed 4 bases and J 4 bases; nucleotides not matched to a gene: 6. CDR1 SGHRS and CDR2 YFSETQ come from the germline V gene. The CDR3 covers 14 residues.

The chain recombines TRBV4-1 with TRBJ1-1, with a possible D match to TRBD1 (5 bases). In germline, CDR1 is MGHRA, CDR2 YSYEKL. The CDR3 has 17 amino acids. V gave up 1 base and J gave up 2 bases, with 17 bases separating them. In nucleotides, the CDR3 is TGCGCCAGCAGCCAAGTAGGGACCGCCCTAGGAAACACTGAAGCTTTCTTT. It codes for CASSQVGTALGNTEAFF.

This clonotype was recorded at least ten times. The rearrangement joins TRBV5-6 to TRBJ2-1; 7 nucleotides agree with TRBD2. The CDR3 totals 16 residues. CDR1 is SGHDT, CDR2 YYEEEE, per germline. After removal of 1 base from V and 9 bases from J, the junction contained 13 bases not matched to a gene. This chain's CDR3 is CASSLWEGGPWREQFF. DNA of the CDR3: TGTGCCAGCAGCTTGTGGGAGGGAGGGCCTTGGCGTGAGCAGTTCTTC.

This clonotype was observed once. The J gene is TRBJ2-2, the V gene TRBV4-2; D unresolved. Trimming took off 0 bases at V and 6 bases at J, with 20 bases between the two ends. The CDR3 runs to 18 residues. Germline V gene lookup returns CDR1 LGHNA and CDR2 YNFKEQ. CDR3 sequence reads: CASSQEVVSYTVAGELFF. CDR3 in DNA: TGTGCCAGCAGCCAAGAAGTGGTATCGTACACAGTGGCCGGGGAGCTGTTTTTT.

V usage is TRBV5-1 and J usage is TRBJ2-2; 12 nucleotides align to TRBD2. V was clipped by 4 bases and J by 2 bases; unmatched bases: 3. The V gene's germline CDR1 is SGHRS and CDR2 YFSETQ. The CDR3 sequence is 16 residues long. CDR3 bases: TGCGCCAGCAGCGCCGGACTAGCGGGAAACACCGGGGAGCTGTTTTTT. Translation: CASSAGLAGNTGELFF.

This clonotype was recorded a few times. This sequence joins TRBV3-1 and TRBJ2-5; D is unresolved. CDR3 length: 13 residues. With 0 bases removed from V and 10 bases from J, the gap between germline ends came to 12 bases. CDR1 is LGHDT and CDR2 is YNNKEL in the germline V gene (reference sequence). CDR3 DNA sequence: TGTGCCAGCAGCCAAGATGGGCCATCGGACCAGTACTTC. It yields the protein CASSQDGPSDQYF.

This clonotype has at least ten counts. CDR3 region: CASSGPRGTNTEAFF. The CDR3 DNA is TGTGCCAGCAGTGGACCACGCGGGACGAACACTGAAGCTTTCTTT. The gene calls are TRBV2 and TRBJ1-1; D perhaps matches TRBD1 (5 bases). With 4 bases removed from V and 1 base from J, the gap between germline ends came to 13 bases. The CDR3 is 15 residues long. The germline gives CDR1 SNHLY, CDR2 FYNNEI.

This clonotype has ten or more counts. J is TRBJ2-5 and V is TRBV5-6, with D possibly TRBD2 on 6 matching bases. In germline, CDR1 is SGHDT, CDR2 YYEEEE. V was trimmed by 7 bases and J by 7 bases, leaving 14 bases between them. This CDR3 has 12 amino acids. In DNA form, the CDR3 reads TGTGCCAGCGAGGGTAGCGGATTGACCCAGTACTTC. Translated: CASEGSGLTQYF.

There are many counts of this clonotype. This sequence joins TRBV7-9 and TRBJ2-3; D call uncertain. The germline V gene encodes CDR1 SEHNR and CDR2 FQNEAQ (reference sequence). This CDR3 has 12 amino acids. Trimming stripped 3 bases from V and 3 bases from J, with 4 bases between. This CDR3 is CASSFATDTQYF. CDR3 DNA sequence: TGTGCCAGCAGCTTTGCTACAGATACGCAGTATTTT.

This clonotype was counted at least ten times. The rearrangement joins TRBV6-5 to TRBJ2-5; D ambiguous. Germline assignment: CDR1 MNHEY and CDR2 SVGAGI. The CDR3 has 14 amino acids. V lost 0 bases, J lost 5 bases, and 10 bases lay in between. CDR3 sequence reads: CASSYSGPGETQYF. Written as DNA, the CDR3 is TGTGCCAGCAGTTACTCAGGGCCTGGGGAGACCCAGTACTTC.

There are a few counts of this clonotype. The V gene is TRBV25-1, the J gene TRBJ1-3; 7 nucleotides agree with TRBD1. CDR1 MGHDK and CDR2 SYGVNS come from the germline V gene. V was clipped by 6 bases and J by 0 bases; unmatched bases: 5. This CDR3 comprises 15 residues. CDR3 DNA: TGTGCCAGCAGCGTGGGACAGATCTCTGGAAACACCATATATTTT. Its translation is CASSVGQISGNTIYF. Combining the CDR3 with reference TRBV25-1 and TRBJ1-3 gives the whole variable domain EADIYQTPRYLVIGTGKKITLECSQTMGHDKMYWYQQDPGMELHLIHYSYGVNSTEKGDLSSESTVSRIRTEHFPLTLESARPSHTSQYLCASSVGQISGNTIYFGEGSWLTVV.

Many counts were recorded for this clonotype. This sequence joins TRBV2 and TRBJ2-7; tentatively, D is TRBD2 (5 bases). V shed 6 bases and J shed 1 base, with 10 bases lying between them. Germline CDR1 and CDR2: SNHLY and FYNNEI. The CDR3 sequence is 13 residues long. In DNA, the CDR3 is TGTGCCAGCAGCCAAGGACTTTCCTACGAGCAGTACTTC. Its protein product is CASSQGLSYEQYF.